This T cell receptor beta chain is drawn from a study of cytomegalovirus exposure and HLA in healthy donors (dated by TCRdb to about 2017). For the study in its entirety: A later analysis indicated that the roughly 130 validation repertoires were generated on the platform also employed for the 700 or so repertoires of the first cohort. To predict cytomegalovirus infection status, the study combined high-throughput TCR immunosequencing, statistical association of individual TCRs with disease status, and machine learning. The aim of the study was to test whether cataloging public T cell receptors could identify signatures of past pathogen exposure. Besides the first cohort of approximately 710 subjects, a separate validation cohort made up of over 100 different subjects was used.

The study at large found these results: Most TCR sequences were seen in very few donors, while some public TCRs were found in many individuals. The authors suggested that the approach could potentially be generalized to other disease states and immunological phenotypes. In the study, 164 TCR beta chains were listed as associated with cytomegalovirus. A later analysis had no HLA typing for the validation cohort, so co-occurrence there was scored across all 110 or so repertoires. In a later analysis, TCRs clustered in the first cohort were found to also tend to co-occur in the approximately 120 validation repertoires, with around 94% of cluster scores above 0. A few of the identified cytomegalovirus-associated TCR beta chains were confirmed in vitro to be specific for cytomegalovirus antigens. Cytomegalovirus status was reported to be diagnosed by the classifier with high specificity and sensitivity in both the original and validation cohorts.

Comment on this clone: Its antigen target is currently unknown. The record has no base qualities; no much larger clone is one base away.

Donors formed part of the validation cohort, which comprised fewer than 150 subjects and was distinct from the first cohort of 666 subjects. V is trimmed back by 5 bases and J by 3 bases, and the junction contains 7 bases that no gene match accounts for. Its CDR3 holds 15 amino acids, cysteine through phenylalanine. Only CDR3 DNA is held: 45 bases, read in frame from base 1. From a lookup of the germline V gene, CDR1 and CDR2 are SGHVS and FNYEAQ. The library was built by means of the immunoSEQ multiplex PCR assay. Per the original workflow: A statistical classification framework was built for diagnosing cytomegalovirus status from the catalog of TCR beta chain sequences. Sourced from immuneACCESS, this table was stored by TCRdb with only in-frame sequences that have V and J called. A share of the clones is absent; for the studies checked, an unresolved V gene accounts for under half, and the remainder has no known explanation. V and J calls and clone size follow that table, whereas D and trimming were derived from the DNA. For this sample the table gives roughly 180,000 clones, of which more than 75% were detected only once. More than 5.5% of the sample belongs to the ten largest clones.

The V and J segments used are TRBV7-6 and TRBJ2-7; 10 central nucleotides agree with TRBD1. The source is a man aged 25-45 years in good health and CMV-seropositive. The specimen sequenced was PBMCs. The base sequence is TGTGCCAGCAGCCCAGGGGGGACAGGGGACTACGAGCAGTACTTC. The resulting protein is CASSPGGTGDYEQYF. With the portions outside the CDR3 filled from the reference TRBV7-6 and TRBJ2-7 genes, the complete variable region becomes GAGVSQSPRYKVTKRGQDVALRCDPISGHVSLYWYRQALGQGPEFLTYFNYEAQQDKSGLPNDRFSAERPEGSISTLTIQRTEQRDSAMYRCASSPGGTGDYEQYFGPGTRLTVT.